This TCR beta chain stems from a study of shared clonotypes between healthy human individuals. Findings of the study overall: What naive subsets generally showed was a larger estimated richness than memory subsets showed.

About this clone: Its target is unknown.

Germline-derived CDR1 and CDR2 are LGHNA and YSLEER. The length of the CDR3 is 13 residues. The germline V and J ends were trimmed by 0 bases and 7 bases, with 9 bases remaining between them. Produced via immunoSEQ multiplex PCR; TCRdb's table is partial and in-frame only. The sample has some 1 million clones; approximately 68% are singletons. The sequence came from a man aged 18 to 35 in good health. The chain is built from TRBV4-3 and TRBJ1-2, with D possibly being TRBD1 (5 bases). The sequenced sample consisted of memory CD4+ T cells sorted from blood. Subset: CD45RA-negative fraction. CDR3 bases: TGCGCCAGCAGCCAAGAAATGGGGGGTGGCTACACCTTC. Translated, it gives CASSQEMGGGYTF.